These 24 T cell receptor beta chains were sequenced from one sample in a study of T cells after yellow fever vaccination. MiXCR, run by TCRdb on the 5' RACE reads, gives a single entry per CDR3 protein. Of about 240,000 distinct CDR3 sequences listed, 6.5% to 8.5% are singletons. The source material was CD4+ T cells sorted from PBMCs, sampled 15 days after the yellow fever booster vaccination. These receptors all come from a man aged 25 to 40 who received the YFV17D yellow fever vaccine.

This clonotype was recorded many times. This chain joins TRBV7-2 and TRBJ2-2; no clear D gene. The CDR3 extends over 14 amino acids. Germline lookup yields CDR1 SGHTA and CDR2 FQGNSA. V dropped 5 bases and J dropped 5 bases, with 12 bases sitting between them. The CDR3 coding sequence is TGTGCCAGCAGCCAAAATCGGGTTACCGGGGAGCTGTTTTTT. Protein product: CASSQNRVTGELFF.

This clonotype showed up just a few times. The chain joins TRBV4-3 to TRBJ1-1; tentatively, D is TRBD1 (5 bases). There are 16 residues in the CDR3. CDR1 is LGHNA, CDR2 YSLEER, per germline. Trimming took 0 bases from V and 5 from J, leaving 16 bases between them. CDR3 region: CASSQELPGAGTEAFF. The CDR3 region has the DNA TGCGCCAGCAGCCAAGAGCTACCCGGGGCGGGGACTGAAGCTTTCTTT.

This clonotype was seen many times. V is TRBV18 and J is TRBJ2-7; D is uncertain. Between the trimmed V and J ends, which lost 2 bases and 4 bases, there was a span of 9 bases. The CDR3 consists of 13 residues. CDR1 is KGHSH and CDR2 is LQKENI in the germline V gene. CDR3 sequence: CASSPIGGYEQYF. The CDR3 DNA sequence: TGTGCCAGCTCACCAATTGGTGGTTACGAGCAGTACTTC. Combining the CDR3 with reference TRBV18 and TRBJ2-7 gives the whole variable domain NAGVMQNPRHLVRRRGQEARLRCSPMKGHSHVYWYRQLPEEGLKFMVYLQKENIIDESGMPKERFSAEFPKEGPSILRIQQVVRGDSAAYFCASSPIGGYEQYFGPGTRLTVT.

This clonotype showed up many times. The chain recombines TRBV20-1 with TRBJ2-7; 7 positions match TRBD1. From germline, CDR1 is DFQATT and CDR2 SNEGSKA (reference sequence). The CDR3 spans 13 residues. Losses at the gene ends were 2 bases for V and 4 bases for J; bases not matched to a gene: 5. In DNA form, the CDR3 reads TGCAGTGCTAGAACAGGGGCTCGGTACGAGCAGTACTTC. Protein product: CSARTGARYEQYF.

This clonotype was recorded many times. The V call is TRBV3-1, the J call TRBJ1-6; TRBD1 matches 10 bases. This CDR3 contains 16 residues. V lost 5 bases and J lost 7; bases outside the gene matches: 8. Germline V gene sequence: CDR1 LGHDT, CDR2 YNNKEL (reference sequence). This chain's CDR3 is CASSNDRGRMNSPLHF. CDR3 DNA sequence: TGTGCCAGCAGCAACGACAGGGGGCGAATGAATTCACCCCTCCACTTT.

This clonotype was seen repeatedly, ten times or more. This chain links TRBV2 with TRBJ2-1, with 11 bases identical to TRBD1. The CDR3 contains 14 residues. Germline V gene sequence: CDR1 SNHLY, CDR2 FYNNEI. Trimming cost V 7 bases and J 9 bases; bases outside gene matches: 8. Written as DNA, the CDR3 is TGTGCCAGCAAAACGGACAGGGGGCTAGGTGAGCAGTTCTTC. The encoded protein is CASKTDRGLGEQFF.

The chain couples TRBV5-6 to TRBJ2-7; D perhaps matches TRBD2 (6 bases). V was pared by 0 bases and J by 5 bases, with 9 bases between. The germline CDR1 and CDR2 sequences are SGHDT and YYEEEE. This CDR3 has 13 amino acids. CDR3 in amino acids: CASSLASAHEQYF. The CDR3 nucleotides are TGTGCCAGCAGCTTGGCTAGCGCCCACGAGCAGTACTTC.

This clonotype showed up just a few times. The chain links TRBV7-2 to TRBJ2-3, with D unresolved. The CDR3 contains 16 residues. The ends were cut back, 5 bases at V and 4 bases at J, with 19 bases in the middle. CDR1 and CDR2 from the germline V gene are SGHTA and FQGNSA. This CDR3 is CASSDPLVNTPDTQYF. In DNA form, the CDR3 reads TGTGCCAGCAGCGACCCTCTAGTAAATACTCCAGATACGCAGTATTTT.

For this clonotype: Since a much larger clone is just one base distant, this may be a read error. The chain recombines TRBV7-9 with TRBJ2-2; maybe TRBD1 (5 bases). The CDR3 is 15 amino acids. Germline CDR1 and CDR2: SEHNR and FQNEAQ (reference sequence). CDR3 nucleotides: TGTGCCACCCATGAGAAAGGGGCAGGCACCTGGGAGCTGTTTTTT. Its translation is CATHEKGAGTWELFF.

Only a few counts were recorded for this clonotype. The genes are TRBV20-1 and TRBJ2-7, with TRBD2 matching over 10 bases. The CDR3 is 13 residues long. Trimming at V came to 3 bases and at J to 5 bases, leaving 4 bases not matched to a gene. CDR1 and CDR2 from the germline V gene are DFQATT and SNEGSKA (reference sequence). The CDR3: CSASSGRANEQYF. CDR3 nucleotides: TGCAGTGCTAGCAGCGGGAGGGCCAACGAGCAGTACTTC.

The V gene is TRBV10-3, the J gene TRBJ2-7; possibly TRBD2 for D (8 bases). The length of the CDR3 is 14 residues. Trimming shortened V by 5 bases and J by 7 bases, and 18 bases separated the two germline ends. Germline-derived CDR1 and CDR2 are ENHRY and SYGVKD. CDR3 in DNA: TGTGCCATCAGTACGGGAGGGGGCGCGGGAGAGCAGTACTTC. Protein sequence: CAISTGGGAGEQYF.

This clonotype showed up many times. This chain uses TRBV7-9 with TRBJ2-1, with TRBD2 matching over 8 bases. The trim removed 5 bases at V and 8 bases at J, leaving 11 bases unmatched. Germline V gene sequence: CDR1 SEHNR, CDR2 FQNEAQ (reference sequence). There are 15 residues in the CDR3. CDR3 coding DNA: TGTGCCAGCAGCCCCCCAGCGGGAGAGGGTTATGAGCAGTTCTTC. Translating gives CASSPPAGEGYEQFF.

This chain links TRBV6-5 with TRBJ1-1; D remains unclear. Trimming removed 7 bases at V and 4 bases at J, with 16 bases between. This CDR3 contains 14 residues. Germline V lookup: CDR1 MNHEY, CDR2 SVGAGI. CDR3 DNA sequence: TGTGCCAGCAAACCCGAGGGATCGGGCACTGAAGCTTTCTTT. Its translation: CASKPEGSGTEAFF.

The rearrangement joins TRBV30 to TRBJ2-5; 7 positions match TRBD2. Unmatched junction bases numbered 2, after V lost 4 bases and J lost 3 bases. Germline CDR1 is GTSNPN and CDR2 is SVGIG (reference sequence). The CDR3 totals 12 residues. CDR3 DNA: TGTGCCTGGACTAGCGGAAAAGAGACCCAGTACTTC. Its translation is CAWTSGKETQYF.

This clonotype was recorded a few times. V and J are TRBV6-2 or TRBV6-3 and TRBJ2-3; 12 nucleotides agree with TRBD2. Germline CDR1 and CDR2: MNHEY and SVGEGT. This CDR3 comprises 15 residues. V gave up 10 bases and J gave up 2 bases; unmatched junction bases: 7. The CDR3 loop is CATSGLAGITDTQYF. CDR3 sequence (DNA): TGTGCCACCTCTGGACTAGCGGGGATCACAGATACGCAGTATTTT.

The DNA of the CDR3 is TGTGCCAGCAGCAAGGAGGTCGCGGGAGGGGGCTACAATGAGCAGTTCTTC. Its protein is CASSKEVAGGGYNEQFF. The J gene is TRBJ2-1, the V gene TRBV3-1, with 9 bases aligning to TRBD2. The germline CDR1 and CDR2 sequences are LGHDT and YNNKEL (reference sequence). The CDR3 spans 17 residues. Trimming took 5 bases from V and 3 from J; bases not matched to a gene: 11.

On this clonotype: Mismatch with germline at one junction end may stem from a read error. V gene TRBV7-2 combines with J gene TRBJ2-1; 8 bases are shared with TRBD2. The CDR3 is made up of 13 amino acids. From germline, CDR1 is SGHTA and CDR2 FQGNSA. The CDR3 sequence is CASSRTGREATLF. CDR3 coding DNA: TGTGCCAGCAGCCGTACCGGGCGGGAGGCCACACTCTTC.

This clonotype was counted at least ten times. The chain couples TRBV5-5 to TRBJ1-2, with D unresolved. V lost 0 bases, J lost 5 bases, and 17 bases lay in between. The CDR3 is 16 amino acids. Germline V gene sequence: CDR1 SGHKS, CDR2 YYEKEE (reference sequence). CDR3 nucleotide sequence: TGTGCCAGCAGCTTGGGGCGGGCCACACGAACTTATGGCTACACCTTC. Protein product: CASSLGRATRTYGYTF. Drawing the rest from reference TRBV5-5 and TRBJ1-2, the complete variable domain is DAGVTQSPTHLIKTRGQQVTLRCSPISGHKSVSWYQQVLGQGPQFIFQYYEKEERGRGNFPDRFSARQFPNYSSELNVNALLLGDSALYLCASSLGRATRTYGYTFGSGTRLTVV.

The rearrangement links TRBV2 to TRBJ1-2; TRBD1 matches at 12 bases. CDR3 size: 16 residues. The V gene end was trimmed by 9 bases and the J gene end by 2 bases; junction bases not matched to a gene: 10. Germline V CDR1 and CDR2: SNHLY, FYNNEI. The CDR3 nucleotides are TGTGCCAGTGAACCGGGACAGGGGGCTTTCAACTATGGCTACACCTTC. Its translation is CASEPGQGAFNYGYTF.

This clonotype has a handful of counts. J is TRBJ2-1 and V is TRBV14; 12 nucleotides line up with TRBD2. This CDR3 comprises 17 residues. Germline V gene lookup returns CDR1 SGHDN and CDR2 FVKESK. Germline trimming cut 3 bases from V and 9 bases from J; bases unmatched to any gene: 12. The CDR3 spells CASSHPPLAGGPVEQFF. CDR3 DNA: TGTGCCAGCAGCCACCCCCCGCTAGCGGGAGGGCCGGTTGAGCAGTTCTTC.

This clonotype was detected many times. The chain joins TRBV20-1 to TRBJ2-3; TRBD1 matches 10 bases. Germline V CDR1 and CDR2: DFQATT, SNEGSKA (reference sequence). Trimming removed 6 bases from V and 4 bases from J; junction bases left unmatched: 10. This CDR3 comprises 15 residues. CDR3 residues: CSATTGTGVSDTQYF. As DNA, the CDR3 is TGCAGTGCGACTACCGGGACAGGGGTTTCAGATACGCAGTATTTT.

The CDR3 here is CSASGRNHEQYF. DNA for the CDR3: TGCAGTGCTAGCGGGAGAAATCACGAGCAGTACTTC. The gene calls are TRBV20-1 and TRBJ2-7, with D possibly TRBD2 on 6 matching bases. Germline V lookup: CDR1 DFQATT, CDR2 SNEGSKA (reference sequence). The V end lost 3 bases, the J end lost 5 bases, and 11 bases lay between the germline ends. The CDR3 totals 12 residues.

The chain links TRBV6-1 to TRBJ2-7, with TRBD2 matching 7 bases. With 5 bases clipped from V and 4 bases from J, the junction kept 11 bases outside the gene matches. Per germline, CDR1 MNHNS and CDR2 SASEGT. This CDR3 contains 15 residues. In nucleotides, the CDR3 is TGTGCCAGCAGTCAGCCGGGGGGAGGGTTGTACGAGCAGTACTTC. It is translated as CASSQPGGGLYEQYF.

The sample holds a few counts of this clonotype. This chain links TRBV7-2 with TRBJ1-1; tentatively, D is TRBD1 (5 bases). V was shortened by 5 bases and J by 1 base, with 11 bases between the two germline ends. The CDR3 covers 14 residues. The germline CDR1 and CDR2 sequences are SGHTA and FQGNSA. The chain's CDR3 is CASSRTTANTEAFF. For the CDR3, the DNA is TGTGCCAGCAGCCGCACGACAGCGAACACTGAAGCTTTCTTT.